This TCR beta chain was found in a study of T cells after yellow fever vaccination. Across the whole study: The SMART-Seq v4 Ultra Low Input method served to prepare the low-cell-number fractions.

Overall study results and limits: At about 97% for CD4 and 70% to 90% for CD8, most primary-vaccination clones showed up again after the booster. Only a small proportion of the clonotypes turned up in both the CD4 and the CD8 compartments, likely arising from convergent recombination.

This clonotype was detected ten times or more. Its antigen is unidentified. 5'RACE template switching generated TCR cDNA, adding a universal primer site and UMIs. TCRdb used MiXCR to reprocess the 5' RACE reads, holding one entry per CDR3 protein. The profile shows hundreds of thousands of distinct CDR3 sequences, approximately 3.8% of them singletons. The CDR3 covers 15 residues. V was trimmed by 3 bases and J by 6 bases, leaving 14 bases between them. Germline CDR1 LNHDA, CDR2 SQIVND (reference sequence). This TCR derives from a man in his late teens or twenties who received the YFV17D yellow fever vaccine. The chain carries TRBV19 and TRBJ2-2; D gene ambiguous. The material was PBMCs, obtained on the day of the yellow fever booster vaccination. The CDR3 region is CASSIRPSSPGELFF. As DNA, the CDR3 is TGTGCCAGTAGTATTAGACCATCTTCCCCCGGGGAGCTGTTTTTT.